This T cell receptor (beta chain) was obtained from a study of CD8 T cells in ankylosing spondylitis. Findings and limits, study-wide: What appeared characteristic of ankylosing spondylitis blood was a TCR beta motif of eight highly homologous variants. Disease-associated clonotypes exhibited CD8+ identity and were relatively infrequent in peripheral blood. As reported, disease-linked clones showed significant enrichment in matched ankylosing spondylitis synovial fluid.

With molecular barcodes, quantitative 5'-RACE was used to make the TCR beta libraries. A single record per CDR3 protein comes from TCRdb applying MiXCR to the 5' RACE reads. The sample has 500,000 to 650,000 distinct CDR3 sequences; approximately 5% are singletons. Germline CDR1 ENHRY, CDR2 SYGVKD. Trimming stripped 2 bases from V and 9 bases from J, with 17 bases between. The CDR3 is 14 residues long. This clonotype was observed many times. The antigen is not known. Sequencing was done on a sample of blood, either unsorted or a sorted T cell fraction (not recorded which). V is TRBV10-3 and J is TRBJ2-7; TRBD1 might be the D (6 bases). This sequence originates from a male donor with ankylosing spondylitis. CDR3 protein: CAISEPDSGNRQYF. CDR3 nucleotide sequence: TGTGCCATCAGTGAGCCGGACAGTGGGAACCGGCAGTACTTC.